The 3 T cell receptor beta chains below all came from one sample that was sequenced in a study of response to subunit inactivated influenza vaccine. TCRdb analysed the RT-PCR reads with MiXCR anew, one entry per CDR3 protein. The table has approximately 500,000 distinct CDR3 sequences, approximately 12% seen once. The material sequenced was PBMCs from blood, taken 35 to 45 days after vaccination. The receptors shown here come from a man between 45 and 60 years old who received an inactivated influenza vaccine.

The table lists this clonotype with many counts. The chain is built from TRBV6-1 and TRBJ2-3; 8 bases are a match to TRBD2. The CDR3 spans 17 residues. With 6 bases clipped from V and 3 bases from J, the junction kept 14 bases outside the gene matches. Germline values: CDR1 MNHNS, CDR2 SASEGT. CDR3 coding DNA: TGTGCCAGCAGCAATGGGAACGGGGGGGCTCGGACAGATACGCAGTATTTT. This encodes CASSNGNGGARTDTQYF.

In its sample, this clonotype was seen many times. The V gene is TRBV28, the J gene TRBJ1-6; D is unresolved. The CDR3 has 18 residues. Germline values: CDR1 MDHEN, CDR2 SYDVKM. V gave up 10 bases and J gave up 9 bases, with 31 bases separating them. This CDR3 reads CATGRARGLLIGGSPLHF. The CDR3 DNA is TGTGCCACCGGTCGCGCGCGGGGTTTGTTAATTGGAGGTTCACCCCTCCACTTT. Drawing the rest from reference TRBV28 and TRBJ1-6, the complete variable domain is DVKVTQSSRYLVKRTGEKVFLECVQDMDHENMFWYRQDPGLGLRLIYFSYDVKMKEKGDIPEGYSVSREKKERFSLILESASTNQTSMYLCATGRARGLLIGGSPLHFGNGTRLTVT.

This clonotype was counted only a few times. CDR3 region: CATSRDLAGGNTIYF. The CDR3 coding sequence is TGTGCCACCAGCAGAGATCTTGCGGGAGGAAACACCATATATTTT. The chain recombines TRBV15 with TRBJ1-3; D not resolved. Trimming cost V 0 bases and J 4 bases, with 10 bases left between them. CDR3 size: 15 residues. CDR1 and CDR2 from the germline V gene are LNHNV and YYDKDF (reference sequence).